This T cell receptor (beta chain) was identified during a study of cytotoxic CD8 clonotypes in ibrutinib-treated CLL. About the study: IGHV unmutated 17 to 18; relapsed/refractory approximately 10; treatment-naive about 15. Patients attained some 24 partial and 2 complete responses; at median approximately 64 months, around 14 remained remitted while about twelve progressed.

Using immunoSEQ multiplex PCR, the repertoire was profiled, and TCRdb retains in-frame clones only, with some absent. Among 200,000 or so clones listed, 70% were seen once. CDR3 length: 14 residues. V shed 3 bases and J 8 bases; nucleotides not matched to a gene: 9. Germline V CDR1 and CDR2: MNHEY, SMNVEV (reference sequence). Findings and caveats of the study: Public clonotypes, found uncommonly, either contracted or stayed stable on treatment. Before falling back toward baseline at progression, clonality had risen at the time of ibrutinib response.

With respect to this clone: Its antigen is undetermined.

The sequence derives from a human donor with chronic lymphocytic leukemia. The J gene is TRBJ1-2, the V gene TRBV27; 7 bases align to TRBD1. The source material was PBMCs, sampled after 12 months of ibrutinib treatment. CDR3 in DNA: TGTGCCAGCAGTTTTGGATACAGGGGTAACGGCTACACCTTC. Translation gives CASSFGYRGNGYTF.